The T cell receptor (beta chain) described here comes from a study of cytotoxic CD8 clonotypes in ibrutinib-treated CLL. As for the study in general: Responses: some 25 partial, 2 complete; after median approximately six years, about 15 stayed remitted, approximately twelve progressed.

This clone was recorded only once. The germline gives CDR1 SGDLS, CDR2 YYNGEE. V lost 1 base to trimming and J lost 5 bases; unmatched junction nucleotides: 17. CDR3 length equals 19 residues. This table comes from immunoSEQ multiplex PCR, and its TCRdb copy is limited to in-frame clones, with some not included. This sample has 300,000 or so clones, with roughly 71% found just once. The rearrangement joins TRBV9 to TRBJ2-1; 8 nucleotides agree with TRBD2. Here the sequenced sample was PBMCs, taken after 36 months of ibrutinib treatment. This TCR came from a human donor with chronic lymphocytic leukemia. CDR3: CASSVTPSSGSWSDNEQFF. The CDR3 DNA follows: TGTGCCAGCAGCGTAACCCCCTCCAGCGGGAGTTGGTCCGACAATGAGCAGTTCTTC.